Below are 4 T cell receptor beta chains sequenced from a single sample in a study of post-analysis software for immune sequencing data. General observations from the study: There were five TRBV segments more frequent in patients than controls, and TRBV5-6, TRBV5-1 and TRBV20-1 were among them.

For these receptors, no antigen is known. Carried by the TCR beta cDNA libraries were unique molecular identifiers. TCRdb analysed the PCR reads with MiXCR anew, one entry per CDR3 protein. The table has about 820,000 distinct CDR3 sequences, around 50% seen once; the top ten hold about 4.8%. The source material was blood. The source is a girl aged 5 to 17 with multiple sclerosis.

This clonotype was counted between two and nine times. This chain links TRBV2 with TRBJ2-1; no firm D call. Germline V gene data show CDR1 as SNHLY and CDR2 as FYNNEI. The length of the CDR3 is 11 residues. V lost 9 bases, J lost 0 bases, and 3 bases lay in between. Written as DNA, the CDR3 is TGTGCCAGGAGCTCCTACAATGAGCAGTTCTTC. It codes for CARSSYNEQFF.

This clonotype was picked up one time. This chain uses TRBV14 with TRBJ1-4; 7 bases are a match to TRBD1. V dropped 2 bases and J dropped 4; count of bases not matched to a gene: 4. The CDR3 has 15 residues. Germline CDR1 reads SGHDN; CDR2 reads FVKESK. The CDR3 is CASSQTGQLNEKLFF. CDR3 nucleotide sequence: TGTGCCAGCAGCCAAACGGGACAGCTTAATGAAAAACTGTTTTTT.

This sequence joins TRBV3-1 and TRBJ2-1; D unclear. Deletions cut 4 bases from V and 0 bases from J, with 10 bases between. Germline values: CDR1 LGHDT, CDR2 YNNKEL (reference sequence). This CDR3 spans 15 amino acids. This CDR3 is CASSLEPVSYNEQFF. In DNA, the CDR3 is TGTGCCAGCAGCCTAGAACCCGTCTCCTACAATGAGCAGTTCTTC.

V is TRBV7-2 and J is TRBJ2-3, with D perhaps matching TRBD2 (6 bases). The CDR3 has 14 amino acids. V was trimmed by 5 bases and J by 3 bases, leaving 12 bases between them. Germline CDR1 is SGHTA and CDR2 is FQGNSA. Here the CDR3 reads CASSVGLITDTQYF. The CDR3 DNA sequence: TGTGCCAGCAGCGTGGGACTGATAACAGATACGCAGTATTTT.